The T cell receptor beta chain under discussion was sequenced for a study of cytomegalovirus exposure and HLA in healthy donors. This clone was counted a single time. Antigen: not known. Broader study findings: Researchers counted around 150 TCR beta chains as cytomegalovirus-associated. Later, an analysis found that TCR clusters from the first cohort tended to co-occur in the 90 to 150 validation repertoires. The classifier reportedly diagnosed cytomegalovirus status with high sensitivity and specificity.

Repertoires were generated with immunoSEQ multiplex PCR, while TCRdb's copy carries only in-frame clones and drops some. The sample lists 260,000 or so clones; 70% to 90% were seen once. From the roughly 120-subject validation cohort, which was separate from the roughly 700-subject first cohort, the donors were drawn. Trimming cost V 0 bases and J 6 bases, with 10 bases left between them. Looked up from germline, CDR1 is SGHNT and CDR2 is YYREEE (reference sequence). This CDR3 is built from 14 residues. This clonotype was obtained from a woman younger than 30 in good health and CMV-seronegative. The rearrangement uses TRBV5-4 and TRBJ2-1; D might be TRBD2 (5 bases). The specimen sequenced was PBMCs. The CDR3 bases are TGTGCCAGCAGCTTGGGGCCCGGGATCAATGAGCAGTTCTTC. It codes for CASSLGPGINEQFF.